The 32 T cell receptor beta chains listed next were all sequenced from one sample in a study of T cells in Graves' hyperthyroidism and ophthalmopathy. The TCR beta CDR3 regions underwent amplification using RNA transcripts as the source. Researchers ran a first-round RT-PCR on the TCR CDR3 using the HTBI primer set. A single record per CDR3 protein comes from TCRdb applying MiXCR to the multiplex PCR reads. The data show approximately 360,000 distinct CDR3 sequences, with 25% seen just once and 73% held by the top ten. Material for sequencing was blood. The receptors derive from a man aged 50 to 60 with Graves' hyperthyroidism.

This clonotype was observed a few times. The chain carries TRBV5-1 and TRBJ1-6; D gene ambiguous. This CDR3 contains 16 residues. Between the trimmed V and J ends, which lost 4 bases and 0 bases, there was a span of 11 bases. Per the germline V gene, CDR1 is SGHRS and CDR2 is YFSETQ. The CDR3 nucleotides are TGCGCCAGCAGCCCCTCCGACATCTCCTATAATTCACCCCTCCACTTT. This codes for CASSPSDISYNSPLHF.

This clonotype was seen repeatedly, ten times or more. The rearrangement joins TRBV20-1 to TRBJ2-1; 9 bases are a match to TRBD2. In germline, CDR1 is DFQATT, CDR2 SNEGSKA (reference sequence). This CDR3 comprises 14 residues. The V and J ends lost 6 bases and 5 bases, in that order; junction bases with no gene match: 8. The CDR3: CSAPRLAANNEQFF. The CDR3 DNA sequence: TGCAGTGCCCCCCGACTAGCGGCCAACAATGAGCAGTTCTTC.

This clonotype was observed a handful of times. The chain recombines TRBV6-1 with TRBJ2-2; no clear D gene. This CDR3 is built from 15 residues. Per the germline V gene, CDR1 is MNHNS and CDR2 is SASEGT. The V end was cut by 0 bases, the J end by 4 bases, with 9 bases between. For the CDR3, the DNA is TGTGCCAGCAGTGAAGCAGTGGCTGGCACCGGGGAGCTGTTTTTT. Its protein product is CASSEAVAGTGELFF.

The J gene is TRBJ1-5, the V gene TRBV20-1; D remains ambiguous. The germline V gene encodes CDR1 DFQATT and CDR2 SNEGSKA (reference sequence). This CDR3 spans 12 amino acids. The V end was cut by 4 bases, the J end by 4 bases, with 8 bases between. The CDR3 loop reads CSAKGGNQPQHF. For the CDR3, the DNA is TGCAGTGCTAAAGGAGGTAATCAGCCCCAGCATTTT.

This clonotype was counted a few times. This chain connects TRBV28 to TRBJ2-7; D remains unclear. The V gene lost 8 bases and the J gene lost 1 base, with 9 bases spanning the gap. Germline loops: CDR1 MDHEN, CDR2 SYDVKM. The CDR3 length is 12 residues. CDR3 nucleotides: TGTGCCAGCGGGGTCTTTTCCTACGAGCAGTACTTC. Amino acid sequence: CASGVFSYEQYF.

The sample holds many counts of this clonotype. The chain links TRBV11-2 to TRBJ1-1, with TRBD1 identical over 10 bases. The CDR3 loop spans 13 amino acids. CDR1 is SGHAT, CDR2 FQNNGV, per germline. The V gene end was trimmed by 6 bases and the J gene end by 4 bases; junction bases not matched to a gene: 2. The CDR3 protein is CASRDRGSTEAFF. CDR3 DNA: TGTGCCAGCAGGGACAGGGGGAGCACTGAAGCTTTCTTT.

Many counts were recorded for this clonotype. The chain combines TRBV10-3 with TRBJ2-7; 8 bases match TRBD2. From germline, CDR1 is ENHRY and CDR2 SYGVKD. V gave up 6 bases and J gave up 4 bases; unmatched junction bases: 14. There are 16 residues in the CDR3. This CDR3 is CAISPSRGTRTYEQYF. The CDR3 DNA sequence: TGTGCCATCAGCCCCTCCCGCGGGACTAGGACATACGAGCAGTACTTC.

The DNA of the CDR3 is TGTGCCAGCATCGTTAGCAGGGAAGGGTGGGGCTACACCTTC. It is translated as CASIVSREGWGYTF. The chain employs TRBV28 and TRBJ1-2, with a weak D call TRBD1 (5 bases). Trimming took off 7 bases at V and 8 bases at J, with 20 bases between the two ends. In germline, CDR1 is MDHEN, CDR2 SYDVKM. This CDR3 region has 14 residues.

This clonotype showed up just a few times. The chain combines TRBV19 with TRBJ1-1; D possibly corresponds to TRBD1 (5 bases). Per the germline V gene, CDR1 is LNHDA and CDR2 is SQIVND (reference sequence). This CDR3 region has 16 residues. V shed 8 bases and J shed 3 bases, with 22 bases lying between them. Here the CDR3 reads CASSNRQSRIYTEAFF. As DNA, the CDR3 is TGTGCCAGTTCTAATAGACAGTCGAGGATTTACACTGAAGCTTTCTTT.

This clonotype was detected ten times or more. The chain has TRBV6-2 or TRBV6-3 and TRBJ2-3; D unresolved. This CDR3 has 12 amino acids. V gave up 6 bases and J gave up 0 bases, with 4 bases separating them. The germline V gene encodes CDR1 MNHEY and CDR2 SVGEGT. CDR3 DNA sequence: TGTGCCAGCAGGAGGAGCACAGATACGCAGTATTTT. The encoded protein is CASRRSTDTQYF.

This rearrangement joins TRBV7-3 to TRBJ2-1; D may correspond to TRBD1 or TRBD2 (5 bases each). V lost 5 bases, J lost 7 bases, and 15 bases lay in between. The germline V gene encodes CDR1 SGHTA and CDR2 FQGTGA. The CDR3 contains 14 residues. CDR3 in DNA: TGTGCCAGCAGCGCCGGGACCGGCTTGAATGAGCAGTTCTTC. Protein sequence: CASSAGTGLNEQFF.

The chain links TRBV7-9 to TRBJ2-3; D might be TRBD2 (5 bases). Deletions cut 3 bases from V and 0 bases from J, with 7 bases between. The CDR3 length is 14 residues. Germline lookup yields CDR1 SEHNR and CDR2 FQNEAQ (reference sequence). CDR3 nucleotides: TGTGCCAGCAGCTTTGAGGGAAGCACAGATACGCAGTATTTT. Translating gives CASSFEGSTDTQYF.

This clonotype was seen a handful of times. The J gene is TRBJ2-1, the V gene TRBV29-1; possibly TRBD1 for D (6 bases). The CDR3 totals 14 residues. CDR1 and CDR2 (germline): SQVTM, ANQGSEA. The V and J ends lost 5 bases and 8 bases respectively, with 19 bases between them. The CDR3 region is CSVFGDKPGYEQFF. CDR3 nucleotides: TGCAGCGTTTTCGGGGACAAACCGGGCTATGAGCAGTTCTTC.

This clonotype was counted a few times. CDR3 amino acids: CAIRGTSGANTGELFF. The DNA of the CDR3 is TGTGCCATCAGAGGGACTAGCGGGGCGAACACCGGGGAGCTGTTTTTT. The genes are TRBV10-3 and TRBJ2-2; 13 nucleotides line up with TRBD2. V lost 6 bases, J lost 0 bases, and 1 base stayed unmatched. CDR3 length: 16 amino acids. The V gene's germline CDR1 is ENHRY and CDR2 SYGVKD.

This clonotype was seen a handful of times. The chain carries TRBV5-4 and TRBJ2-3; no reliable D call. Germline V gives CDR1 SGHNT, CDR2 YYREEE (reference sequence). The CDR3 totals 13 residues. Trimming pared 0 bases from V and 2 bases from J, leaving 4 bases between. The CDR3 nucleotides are TGTGCCAGCAGCTTGGACAACACAGATACGCAGTATTTT. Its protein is CASSLDNTDTQYF. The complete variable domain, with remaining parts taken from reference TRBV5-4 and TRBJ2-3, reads ETGVTQSPTHLIKTRGQQVTLRCSSQSGHNTVSWYQQALGQGPQFIFQYYREEENGRGNFPPRFSGLQFPNYSSELNVNALELDDSALYLCASSLDNTDTQYFGPGTRLTVL.

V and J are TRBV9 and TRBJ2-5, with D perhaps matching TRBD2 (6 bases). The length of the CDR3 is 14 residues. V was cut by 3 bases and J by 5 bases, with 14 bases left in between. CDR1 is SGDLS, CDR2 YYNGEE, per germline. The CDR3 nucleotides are TGTGCCAGCAGCGCCACCCCCGGAGGGGAGACCCAGTACTTC. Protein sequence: CASSATPGGETQYF.

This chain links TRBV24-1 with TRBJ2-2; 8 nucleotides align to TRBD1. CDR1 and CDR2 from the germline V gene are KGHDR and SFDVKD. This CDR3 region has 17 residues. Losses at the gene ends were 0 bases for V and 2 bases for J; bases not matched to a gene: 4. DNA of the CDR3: TGTGCCACCAGTGATTTGGCGCAGGGGGCCAACACCGGGGAGCTGTTTTTT. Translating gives CATSDLAQGANTGELFF.

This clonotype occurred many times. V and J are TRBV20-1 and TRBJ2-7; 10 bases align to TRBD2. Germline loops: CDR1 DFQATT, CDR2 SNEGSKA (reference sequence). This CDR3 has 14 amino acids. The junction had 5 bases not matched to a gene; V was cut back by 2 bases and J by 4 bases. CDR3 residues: CSARLAGGPYEQYF. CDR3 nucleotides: TGCAGTGCTAGATTAGCGGGAGGACCATACGAGCAGTACTTC.

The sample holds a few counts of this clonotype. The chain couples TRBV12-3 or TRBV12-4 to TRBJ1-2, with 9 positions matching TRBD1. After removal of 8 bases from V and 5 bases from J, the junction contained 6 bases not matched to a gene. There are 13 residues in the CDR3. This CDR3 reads CASRKDRGYGYTF. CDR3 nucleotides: TGTGCCAGCCGAAAGGACAGGGGATATGGCTACACCTTC.

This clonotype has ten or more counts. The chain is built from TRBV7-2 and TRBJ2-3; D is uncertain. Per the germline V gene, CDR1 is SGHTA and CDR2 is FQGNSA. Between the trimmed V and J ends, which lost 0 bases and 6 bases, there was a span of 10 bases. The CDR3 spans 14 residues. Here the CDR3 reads CASSLAGNRDTQYF. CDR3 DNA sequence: TGTGCCAGCAGCTTAGCAGGGAATCGCGATACGCAGTATTTT.

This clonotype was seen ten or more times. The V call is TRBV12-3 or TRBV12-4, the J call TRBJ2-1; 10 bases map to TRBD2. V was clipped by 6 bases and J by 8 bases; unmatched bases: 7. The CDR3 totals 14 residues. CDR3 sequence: CASSSSGRVDEQFF. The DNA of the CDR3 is TGTGCCAGCAGCTCTAGCGGGAGAGTCGATGAGCAGTTCTTC.

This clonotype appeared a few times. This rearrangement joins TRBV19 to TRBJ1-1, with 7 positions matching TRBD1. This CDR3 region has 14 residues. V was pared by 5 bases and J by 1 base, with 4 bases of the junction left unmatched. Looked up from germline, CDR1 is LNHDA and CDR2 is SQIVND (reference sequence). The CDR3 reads CASSAYRGNTEAFF. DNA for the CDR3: TGTGCCAGTAGTGCATACAGGGGGAACACTGAAGCTTTCTTT.

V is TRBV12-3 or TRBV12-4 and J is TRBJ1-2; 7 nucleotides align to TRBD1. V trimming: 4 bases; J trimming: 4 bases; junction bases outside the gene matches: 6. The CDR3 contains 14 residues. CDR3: CASSSRDSTYGYTF. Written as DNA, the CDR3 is TGTGCCAGCAGTTCCCGGGACAGCACCTATGGCTACACCTTC.

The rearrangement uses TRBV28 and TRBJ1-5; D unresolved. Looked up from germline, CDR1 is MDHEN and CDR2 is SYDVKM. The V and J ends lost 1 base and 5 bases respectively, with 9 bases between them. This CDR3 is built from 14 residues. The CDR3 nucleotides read TGTGCCAGCAGTTTATCGGCCCCCTATCAGCCCCAGCATTTT. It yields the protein CASSLSAPYQPQHF.

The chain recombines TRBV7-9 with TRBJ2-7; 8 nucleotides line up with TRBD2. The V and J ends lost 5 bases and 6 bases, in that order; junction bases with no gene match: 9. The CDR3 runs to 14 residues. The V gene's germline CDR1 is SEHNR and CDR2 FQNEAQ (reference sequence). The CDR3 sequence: CASSPRGGRLEQYF. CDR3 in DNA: TGTGCCAGCAGCCCCCGGGGGGGGCGCCTCGAGCAGTACTTC.

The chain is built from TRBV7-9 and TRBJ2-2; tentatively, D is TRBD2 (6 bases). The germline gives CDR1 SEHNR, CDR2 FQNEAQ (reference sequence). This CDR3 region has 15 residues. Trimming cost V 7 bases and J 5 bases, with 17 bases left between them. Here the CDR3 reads CASTQYPEGTGELFF. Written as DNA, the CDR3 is TGTGCCAGCACGCAATACCCGGAGGGGACCGGGGAGCTGTTTTTT.

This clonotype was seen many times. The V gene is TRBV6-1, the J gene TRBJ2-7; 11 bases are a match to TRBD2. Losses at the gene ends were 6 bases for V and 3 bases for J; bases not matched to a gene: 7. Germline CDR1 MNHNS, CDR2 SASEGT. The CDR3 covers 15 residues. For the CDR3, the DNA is TGTGCCAGCAGCACAAAGGGACTAGCGGACTACGAGCAGTACTTC. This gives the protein CASSTKGLADYEQYF.

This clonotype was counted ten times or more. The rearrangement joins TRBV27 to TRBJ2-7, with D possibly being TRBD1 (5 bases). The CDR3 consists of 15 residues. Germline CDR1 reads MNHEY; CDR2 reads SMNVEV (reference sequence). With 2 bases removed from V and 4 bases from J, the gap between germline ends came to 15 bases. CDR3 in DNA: TGTGCCAGCAGTTTAGGATCAGGGAATTGGTACGAGCAGTACTTC. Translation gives CASSLGSGNWYEQYF.

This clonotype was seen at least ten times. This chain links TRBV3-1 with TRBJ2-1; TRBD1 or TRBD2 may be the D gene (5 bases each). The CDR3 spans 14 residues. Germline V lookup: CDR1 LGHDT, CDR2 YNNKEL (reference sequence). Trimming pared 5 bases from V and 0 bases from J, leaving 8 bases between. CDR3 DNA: TGTGCCAGCAGCTGGGGGAGCTCCTACAATGAGCAGTTCTTC. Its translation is CASSWGSSYNEQFF.

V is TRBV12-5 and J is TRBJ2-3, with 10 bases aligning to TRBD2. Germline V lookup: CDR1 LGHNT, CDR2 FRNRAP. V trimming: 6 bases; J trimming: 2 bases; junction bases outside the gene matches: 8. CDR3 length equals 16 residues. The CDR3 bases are TGTGCTAGTGGGTCAATAGCGGGAGGCCTCACAGATACGCAGTATTTT. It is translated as CASGSIAGGLTDTQYF.

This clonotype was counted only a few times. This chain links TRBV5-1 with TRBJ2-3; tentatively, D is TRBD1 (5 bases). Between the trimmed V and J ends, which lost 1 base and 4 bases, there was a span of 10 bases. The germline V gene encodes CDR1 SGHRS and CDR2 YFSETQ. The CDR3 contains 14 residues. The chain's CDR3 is CASSLRGIADTQYF. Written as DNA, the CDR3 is TGCGCCAGCAGCTTGAGGGGCATCGCAGATACGCAGTATTTT.

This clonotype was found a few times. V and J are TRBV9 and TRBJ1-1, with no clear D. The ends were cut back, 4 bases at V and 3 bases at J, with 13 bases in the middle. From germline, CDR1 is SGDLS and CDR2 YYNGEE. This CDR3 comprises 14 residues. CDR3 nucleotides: TGTGCCAGCAGCCCTGAAACAGCGGACACTGAAGCTTTCTTT. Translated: CASSPETADTEAFF.